The sequence of this TCR beta chain was determined in a study of T cell repertoires in ileal Crohn's disease. Findings and limits, study-wide: High-frequency clones were more common in sorted CD8 than CD4 cells.

Method: immunoSEQ multiplex PCR; TCRdb's copy keeps in-frame clones and lacks some. The sample includes about 16,000 clones, just over 85% of them seen just once. Germline V CDR1 and CDR2: WSHSY, SAAADI. V dropped 7 bases and J dropped 4; count of bases not matched to a gene: 9. The CDR3 consists of 14 residues. Details on this clone: What it recognizes is unknown.

The source material was ileal tissue. The chain carries TRBV10-2 and TRBJ1-1, with TRBD1 matching 7 bases. This TCR derives from an adult with Crohn's disease. CDR3 in amino acids: CASIRQGLSTEAFF. DNA of the CDR3: TGCGCCAGCATTCGACAGGGTTTGAGCACTGAAGCTTTCTTT.